This record covers a single TCR beta chain. Recovered status applied to Cohort 3 donors who had two consecutive negative PCRs. It also applied to those with clearance or with symptom resolution. Some clones are missing from TCRdb's copy, which holds only in-frame ones; the method was immunoSEQ multiplex PCR. The sample contains approximately 360,000 clones, around 86% of which appear only once. The data were taken from a study of blood T cell repertoires in COVID-19. Study in general: Italy, Spain and the United States were the sources of the convalescent and acute COVID-19 samples.

Germline V lookup: CDR1 LGHNA, CDR2 YSLEER. The CDR3 contains 15 residues. Between the trimmed V and J ends, which lost 0 bases and 6 bases, there was a span of 14 bases. Sequencing input: PBMCs or T cells enriched from blood (not recorded which). The genes are TRBV4-3 and TRBJ2-5, with D perhaps matching TRBD1 (6 bases). This sequence was found in a woman between 45 and 60 years old who had recovered from COVID-19. The CDR3 DNA sequence: TGCGCCAGCAGCCAAGAAGCAAGAGGGGGACAGACCCAGTACTTC. Translated, it gives CASSQEARGGQTQYF.